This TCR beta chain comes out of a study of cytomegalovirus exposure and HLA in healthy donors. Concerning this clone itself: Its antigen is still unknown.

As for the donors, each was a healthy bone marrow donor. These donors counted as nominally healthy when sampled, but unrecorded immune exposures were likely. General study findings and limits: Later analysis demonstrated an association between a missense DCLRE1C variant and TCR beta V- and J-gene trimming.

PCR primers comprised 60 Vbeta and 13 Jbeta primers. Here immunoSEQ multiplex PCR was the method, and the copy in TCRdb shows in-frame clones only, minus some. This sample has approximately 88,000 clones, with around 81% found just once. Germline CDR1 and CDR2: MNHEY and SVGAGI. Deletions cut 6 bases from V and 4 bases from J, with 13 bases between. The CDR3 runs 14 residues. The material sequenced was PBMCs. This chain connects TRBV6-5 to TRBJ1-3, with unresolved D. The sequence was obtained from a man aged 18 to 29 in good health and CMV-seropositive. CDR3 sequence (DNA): TGTGCCAGCAGGCCGGGAGGGTCCGGAAACACCATATATTTT. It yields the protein CASRPGGSGNTIYF.